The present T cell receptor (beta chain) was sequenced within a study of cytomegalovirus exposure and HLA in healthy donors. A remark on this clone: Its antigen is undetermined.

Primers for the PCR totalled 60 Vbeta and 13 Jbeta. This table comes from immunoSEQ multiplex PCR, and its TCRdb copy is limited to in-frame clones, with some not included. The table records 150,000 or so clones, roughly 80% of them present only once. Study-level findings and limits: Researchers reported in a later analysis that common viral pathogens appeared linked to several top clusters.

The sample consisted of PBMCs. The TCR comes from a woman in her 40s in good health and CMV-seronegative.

The CDR3 reads CASTSARGFYEQYF. CDR3 coding DNA: TGTGCCAGCACGAGCGCCAGGGGATTCTACGAGCAGTACTTC. V usage is TRBV11-3 and J usage is TRBJ2-7; weak D call: TRBD1 (6 bases). The CDR3 covers 14 residues. Trimming pared 7 bases from V and 3 bases from J, leaving 16 bases between. The V gene's germline CDR1 is SGHNT and CDR2 YENEEA.